This is a list of T cell receptor beta chains from one sample in a study of blood T cell repertoires in COVID-19. Sequencing was performed with immunoSEQ multiplex PCR; in TCRdb, only in-frame clones are kept and a portion is missing. The data show about 370,000 clones, with approximately 90% seen just once and around 0.94% held by the top ten. What was sequenced was PBMCs or T cells enriched from blood (not recorded which). The receptors were gathered from a woman in her thirties or forties who had been exposed to COVID-19. Both conserved end residues are part of each CDR3. D genes are given only for firm matches.

V: TRBV7-8; J: TRBJ2-7; D: NA; CDR3: CASSLAAGQNYEQYF; DNA: TGTGCCAGCAGCTTAGCGGCGGGACAGAACTACGAGCAGTACTTC
V: TRBV7-2; J: TRBJ2-2; D: TRBD1; CDR3: CASSLGRTGVNTGELFF; DNA: TGTGCCAGCAGCTTAGGGAGGACAGGGGTGAACACCGGGGAGCTGTTTTTT
V: TRBV18; J: TRBJ1-1; D: NA; CDR3: CATSDSPNTEAFF; DNA: TGTGCCACCTCGGACAGCCCGAACACTGAAGCTTTCTTT
V: TRBV19; J: TRBJ1-4; D: NA; CDR3: CASSPPGRSEKLFF; DNA: TGTGCCAGTAGCCCCCCAGGGAGGAGCGAAAAACTGTTTTTT
V: TRBV5-1; J: TRBJ1-4; D: NA; CDR3: CASKPQATNEKLFF; DNA: TGCGCCAGCAAACCCCAGGCAACTAATGAAAAACTGTTTTTT
V: TRBV30; J: TRBJ1-2; D: NA; CDR3: CAWSVLSNYGYTF; DNA: TGTGCCTGGAGTGTACTTTCTAACTATGGCTACACCTTC
V: TRBV18; J: TRBJ2-3; D: TRBD2; CDR3: CASSPPSGRSRGADTQYF; DNA: TGTGCCAGCTCACCGCCTAGCGGGAGGAGTAGGGGCGCAGATACGCAGTATTTT
V: TRBV7-9; J: TRBJ1-2; D: TRBD1; CDR3: CASSSTGVGYGYTF; DNA: TGTGCCAGCAGCTCAACAGGGGTTGGGTATGGCTACACCTTC
V: TRBV5-3; J: TRBJ2-7; D: TRBD1; CDR3: CARSFRDRVDEQYF; DNA: TGTGCCAGAAGCTTCCGGGACAGGGTTGACGAGCAGTACTTC
V: TRBV10-3; J: TRBJ1-1; D: NA; CDR3: CAISRLESDTEAFF; DNA: TGTGCCATCAGTCGCCTAGAGAGCGACACTGAAGCTTTCTTT
V: TRBV5-4; J: TRBJ1-3; D: TRBD1; CDR3: CASSLFGQGAGNTIYF; DNA: TGTGCCAGCAGCTTGTTCGGACAGGGGGCGGGAAACACCATATATTTT
V: TRBV6-5; J: TRBJ1-1; D: TRBD1; CDR3: CASSPIGQGNTEAFF; DNA: TGTGCCAGCAGTCCAATCGGACAGGGGAACACTGAAGCTTTCTTT
V: TRBV11-3; J: TRBJ2-2; D: NA; CDR3: CASSFRGRRGGANTGELFF; DNA: TGTGCCAGCAGCTTCCGCGGGCGTCGCGGGGGCGCGAACACCGGGGAGCTGTTTTTT
V: TRBV7-9; J: TRBJ1-1; D: NA; CDR3: CASSFSEAGAFF; DNA: TGTGCCAGCAGCTTTTCAGAGGCCGGAGCTTTCTTT
V: TRBV30; J: TRBJ1-5; D: NA; CDR3: CAWDRPGSGQPQHF; DNA: TGTGCCTGGGATAGACCAGGGTCAGGTCAGCCCCAGCATTTT
V: TRBV6-5; J: TRBJ1-2; D: TRBD1; CDR3: CASRTGTAYGYTF; DNA: TGTGCCAGCAGGACCGGGACAGCCTATGGCTACACCTTC
V: TRBV30; J: TRBJ1-2; D: NA; CDR3: CAWRDTIYGYTF; DNA: TGTGCCTGGAGGGACACCATCTATGGCTACACCTTC
V: TRBV11-1; J: TRBJ2-3; D: NA; CDR3: CASSLRRNTDTQYF; DNA: TGTGCCAGCAGCTTACGGCGGAACACAGATACGCAGTATTTT
V: TRBV6-5; J: TRBJ1-2; D: NA; CDR3: CASSYSFAGRGYGYTF; DNA: TGTGCCAGCAGTTACAGCTTCGCGGGGCGCGGCTATGGCTACACCTTC
V: TRBV7-3; J: TRBJ2-7; D: NA; CDR3: CASSRRGLNEQYF; DNA: TGTGCCAGCAGTCGACGGGGACTTAACGAGCAGTACTTC
V: TRBV7-3; J: TRBJ2-1; D: TRBD2; CDR3: CASSPLRLAGAYNEQFF; DNA: TGTGCCAGCAGCCCCTTGAGACTAGCGGGGGCTTACAATGAGCAGTTCTTC
V: TRBV18; J: TRBJ1-5; D: TRBD1; CDR3: CASSPRDRVSNQPQHF; DNA: TGTGCCAGCTCACCACGGGACAGGGTTAGCAATCAGCCCCAGCATTTT
V: TRBV10-2; J: TRBJ2-1; D: TRBD2; CDR3: CASRREFERVDEQFF; DNA: TGCGCCAGCAGGCGGGAGTTCGAGCGTGTGGATGAGCAGTTCTTC
V: TRBV14; J: TRBJ1-2; D: TRBD1; CDR3: CASSRTGGGGYTF; DNA: TGTGCCAGCAGCCGAACAGGGGGAGGAGGCTACACCTTC